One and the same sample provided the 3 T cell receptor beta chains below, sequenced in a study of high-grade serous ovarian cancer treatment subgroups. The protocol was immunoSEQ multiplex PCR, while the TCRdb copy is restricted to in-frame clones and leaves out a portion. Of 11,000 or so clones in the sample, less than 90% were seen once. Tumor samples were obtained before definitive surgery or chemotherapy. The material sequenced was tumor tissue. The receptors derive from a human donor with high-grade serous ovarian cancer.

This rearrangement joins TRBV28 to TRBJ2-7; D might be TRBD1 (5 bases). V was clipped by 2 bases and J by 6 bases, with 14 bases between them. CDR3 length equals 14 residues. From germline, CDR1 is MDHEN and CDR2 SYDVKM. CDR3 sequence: CASSLQGPPREQYF. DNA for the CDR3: TGTGCCAGCAGTTTACAGGGTCCACCCCGCGAGCAGTACTTC.

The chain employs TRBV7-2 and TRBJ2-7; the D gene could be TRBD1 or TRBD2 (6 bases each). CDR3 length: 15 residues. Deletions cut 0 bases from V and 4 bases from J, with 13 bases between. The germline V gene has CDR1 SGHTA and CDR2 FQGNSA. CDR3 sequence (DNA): TGTGCCAGCAGCTTAGCCGGGGGACATGGATACGAGCAGTACTTC. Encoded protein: CASSLAGGHGYEQYF.

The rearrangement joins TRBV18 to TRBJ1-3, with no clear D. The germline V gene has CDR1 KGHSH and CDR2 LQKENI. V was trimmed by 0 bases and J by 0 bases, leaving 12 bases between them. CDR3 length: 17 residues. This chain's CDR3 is CASSPPTGRSSGNTIYF. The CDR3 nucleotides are TGTGCCAGCTCACCACCCACTGGACGGAGCTCTGGAAACACCATATATTTT.